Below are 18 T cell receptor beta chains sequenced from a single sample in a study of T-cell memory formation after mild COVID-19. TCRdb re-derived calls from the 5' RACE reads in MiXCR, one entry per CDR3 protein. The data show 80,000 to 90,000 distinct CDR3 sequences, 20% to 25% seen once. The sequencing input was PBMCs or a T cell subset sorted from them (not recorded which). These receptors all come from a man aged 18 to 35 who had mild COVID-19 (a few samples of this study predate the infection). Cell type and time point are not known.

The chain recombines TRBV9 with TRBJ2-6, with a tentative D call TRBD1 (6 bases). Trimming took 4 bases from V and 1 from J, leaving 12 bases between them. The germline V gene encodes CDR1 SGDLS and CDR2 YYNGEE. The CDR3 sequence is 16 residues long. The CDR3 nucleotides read TGTGCCAGCAGCCTCAGAGGGGGTTCTGGGGCCAACGTCCTGACTTTC. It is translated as CASSLRGGSGANVLTF. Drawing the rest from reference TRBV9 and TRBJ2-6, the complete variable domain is DSGVTQTPKHLITATGQRVTLRCSPRSGDLSVYWYQQSLDQGLQFLIQYYNGEERAKGNILERFSAQQFPDLHSELNLSSLELGDSALYFCASSLRGGSGANVLTFGAGSRLTVL.

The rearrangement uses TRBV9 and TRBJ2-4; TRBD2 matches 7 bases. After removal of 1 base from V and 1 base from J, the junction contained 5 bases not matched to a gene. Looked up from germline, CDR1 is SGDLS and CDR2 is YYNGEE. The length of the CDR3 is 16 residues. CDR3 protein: CASSVRGGWAKNIQYF. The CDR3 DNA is TGTGCCAGCAGCGTACGCGGGGGTTGGGCCAAAAACATTCAGTACTTC.

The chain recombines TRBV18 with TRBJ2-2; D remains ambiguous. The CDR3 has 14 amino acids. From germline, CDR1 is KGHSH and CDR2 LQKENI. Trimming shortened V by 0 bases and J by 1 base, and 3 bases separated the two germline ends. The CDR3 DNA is TGTGCCAGCTCACCACCAGGGAACACCGGGGAGCTGTTTTTT. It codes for CASSPPGNTGELFF.

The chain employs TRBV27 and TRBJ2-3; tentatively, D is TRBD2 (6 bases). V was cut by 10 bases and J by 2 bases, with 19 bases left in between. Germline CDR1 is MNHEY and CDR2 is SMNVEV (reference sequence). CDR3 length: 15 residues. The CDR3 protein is CATTSGTGVTDTQYF. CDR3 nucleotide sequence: TGTGCCACCACGTCCGGGACGGGGGTCACAGATACGCAGTATTTT.

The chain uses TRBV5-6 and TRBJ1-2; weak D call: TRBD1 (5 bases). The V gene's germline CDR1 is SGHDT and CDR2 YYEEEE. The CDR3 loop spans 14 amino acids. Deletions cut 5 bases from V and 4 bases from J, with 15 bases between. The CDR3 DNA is TGTGCCAGCAGACTGGCCGGGGGAAGCTATGGCTACACCTTC. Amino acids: CASRLAGGSYGYTF.

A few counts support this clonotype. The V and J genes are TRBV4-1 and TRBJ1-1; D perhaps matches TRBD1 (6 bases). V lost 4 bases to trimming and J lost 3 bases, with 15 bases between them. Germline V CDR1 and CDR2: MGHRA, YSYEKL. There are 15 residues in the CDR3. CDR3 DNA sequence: TGCGCCAGCAGCCGCATACAGGGAGAATACACTGAAGCTTTCTTT. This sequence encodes CASSRIQGEYTEAFF.

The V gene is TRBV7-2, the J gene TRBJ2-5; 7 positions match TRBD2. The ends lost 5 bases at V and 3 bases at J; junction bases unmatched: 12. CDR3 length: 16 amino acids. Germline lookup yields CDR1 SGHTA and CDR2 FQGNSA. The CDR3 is CASSHSGGGTEETQYF. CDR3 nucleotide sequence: TGTGCCAGCAGCCATAGCGGCGGGGGAACCGAAGAGACCCAGTACTTC.

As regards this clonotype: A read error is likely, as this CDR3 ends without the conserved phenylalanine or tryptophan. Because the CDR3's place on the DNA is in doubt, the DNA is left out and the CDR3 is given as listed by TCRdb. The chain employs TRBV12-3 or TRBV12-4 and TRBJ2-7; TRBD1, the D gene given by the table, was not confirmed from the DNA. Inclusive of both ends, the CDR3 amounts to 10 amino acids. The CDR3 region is CASRAGTGVS.

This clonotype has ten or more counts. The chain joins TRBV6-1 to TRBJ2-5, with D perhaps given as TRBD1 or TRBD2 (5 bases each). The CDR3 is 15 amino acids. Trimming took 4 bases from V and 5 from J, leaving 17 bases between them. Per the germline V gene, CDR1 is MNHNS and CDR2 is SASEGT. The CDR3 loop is CASSGSDGGAETQYF. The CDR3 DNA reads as TGTGCCAGCAGTGGATCCGATGGGGGTGCGGAGACCCAGTACTTC.

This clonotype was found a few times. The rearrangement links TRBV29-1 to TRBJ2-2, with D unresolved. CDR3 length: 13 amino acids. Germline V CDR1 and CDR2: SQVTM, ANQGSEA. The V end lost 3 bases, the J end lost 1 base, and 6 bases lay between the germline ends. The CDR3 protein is CSVDGENTGELFF. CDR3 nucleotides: TGCAGCGTTGATGGTGAGAACACCGGGGAGCTGTTTTTT.

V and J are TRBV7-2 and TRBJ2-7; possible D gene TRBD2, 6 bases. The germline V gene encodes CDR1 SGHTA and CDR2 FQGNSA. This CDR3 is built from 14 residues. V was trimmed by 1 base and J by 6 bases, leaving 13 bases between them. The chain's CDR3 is CASSLDRGLGEQYV. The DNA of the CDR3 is TGTGCCAGCAGCTTAGATAGGGGACTGGGCGAGCAGTACGTC.

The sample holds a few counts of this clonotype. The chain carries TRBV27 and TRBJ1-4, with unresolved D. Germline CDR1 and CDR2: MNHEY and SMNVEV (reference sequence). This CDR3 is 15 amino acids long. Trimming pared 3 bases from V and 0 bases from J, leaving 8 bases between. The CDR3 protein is CASSLDSPTNEKLFF. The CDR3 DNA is TGTGCCAGCAGTTTGGATAGTCCAACTAATGAAAAACTGTTTTTT.

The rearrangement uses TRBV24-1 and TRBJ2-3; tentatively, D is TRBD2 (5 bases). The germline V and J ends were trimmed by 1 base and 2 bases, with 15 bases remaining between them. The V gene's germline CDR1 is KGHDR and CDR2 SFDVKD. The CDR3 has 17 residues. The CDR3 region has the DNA TGTGCCACCAGTGATTTCGGAGCGAGGGCGTACACAGATACGCAGTATTTT. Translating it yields CATSDFGARAYTDTQYF.

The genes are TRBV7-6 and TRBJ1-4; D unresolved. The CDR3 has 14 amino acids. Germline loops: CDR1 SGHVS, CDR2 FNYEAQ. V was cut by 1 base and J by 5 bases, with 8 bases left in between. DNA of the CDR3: TGTGCCAGCAGCTTAGTCGTAGAAAATGAAAAACTGTTTTTT. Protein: CASSLVVENEKLFF.

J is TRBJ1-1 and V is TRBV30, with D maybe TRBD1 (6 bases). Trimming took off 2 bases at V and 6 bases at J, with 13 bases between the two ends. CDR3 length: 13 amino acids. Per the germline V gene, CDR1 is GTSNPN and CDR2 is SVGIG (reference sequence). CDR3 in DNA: TGTGCCTGGAGTCCAACAGGGACCCCTGAAGCTTTCTTT. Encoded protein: CAWSPTGTPEAFF.

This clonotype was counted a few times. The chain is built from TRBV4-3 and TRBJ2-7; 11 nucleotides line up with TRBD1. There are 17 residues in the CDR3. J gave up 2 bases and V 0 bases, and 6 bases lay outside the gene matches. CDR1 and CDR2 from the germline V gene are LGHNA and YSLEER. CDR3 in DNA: TGCGCCAGCAGCCAAGATCTTGGACAGGGGGCACCCTACGAGCAGTACGTC. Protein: CASSQDLGQGAPYEQYV.

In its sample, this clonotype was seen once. The CDR3, as DNA: TGTGCCAGCAGCGAATTAGACATCCTTGGGGAGCAGTTCTTC. It specifies CASSELDILGEQFF. The chain carries TRBV9 and TRBJ2-1; unclear D gene. Trimming left V 3 bases short and J 10 bases short, with 17 bases between. Germline assignment: CDR1 SGDLS and CDR2 YYNGEE. This CDR3 has 14 residues.

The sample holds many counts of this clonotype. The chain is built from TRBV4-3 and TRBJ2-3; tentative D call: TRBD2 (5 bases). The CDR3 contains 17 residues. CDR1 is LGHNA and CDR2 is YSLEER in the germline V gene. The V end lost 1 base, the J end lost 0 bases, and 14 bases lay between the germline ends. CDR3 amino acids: CASSQVGGFASTDTQYF. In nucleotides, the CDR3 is TGCGCCAGCAGCCAAGTCGGCGGGTTCGCTAGCACAGATACGCAGTATTTT.